This TCR beta chain originates from a study of blood T cell repertoires in COVID-19. On the study more broadly: Collection of acute and convalescent COVID-19 samples took place in the United States, Italy and Spain. The analysed material was cDNA or gDNA that came from T cells, B-cell-depleted T cells, or PBMCs.

In the authors' methods: Reference gene primer amplification in the assay estimated nucleated cell counts. TCRdb's table, derived via immunoSEQ multiplex PCR, lists solely in-frame clones and lacks some. V, J and clone size are those of that table, while D and trimming were read from the DNA. In the table there are fewer than 200,000 clones, around 90% of which are singletons. The length of the CDR3 is 13 residues. Germline V gene data show CDR1 as MDHEN and CDR2 as SYDVKM. Trimming took 11 bases from V and 0 from J, leaving 14 bases between them. The chain couples TRBV28 to TRBJ2-7, with D possibly matching TRBD1 (5 bases). The source material was peripheral blood. This TCR derives from a man in his forties or fifties who had recovered from COVID-19. Here the CDR3 DNA reads TGTGCCGGTAGCCAGGGTGACTCCTACGAGCAGTACTTC. This codes for CAGSQGDSYEQYF.